These 18 T cell receptor beta chains were sequenced from one sample in a study of blood T cell repertoires in COVID-19. Clones were sequenced by immunoSEQ multiplex PCR, and TCRdb holds only the in-frame ones, with some missing. The repertoire holds roughly 120,000 clones, with 75% to 90% as singletons. The sequenced material came from peripheral blood. The receptor set was obtained from a woman aged 60-75 years with COVID-19, enrolled during active disease.

This chain joins TRBV24-1 and TRBJ1-6; D not resolved. Germline V gene lookup returns CDR1 KGHDR and CDR2 SFDVKD. Trimming left V 0 bases short and J 9 bases short, with 20 bases between. The CDR3 totals 18 residues. The CDR3 sequence: CATSDLSFHVTRSSPLHF. The CDR3 nucleotides read TGTGCCACCAGTGATTTGAGTTTCCACGTAACTCGAAGTTCACCCCTCCACTTT.

The CDR3 nucleotides read TGTGCCAGCAGCGGACTAGCGGGGCTAGCCAAAAACATTCAGTACTTC. As protein: CASSGLAGLAKNIQYF. The rearrangement links TRBV2 to TRBJ2-4; 12 bases fit TRBD2. Per the germline V gene, CDR1 is SNHLY and CDR2 is FYNNEI. V shed 6 bases, J shed 0 bases, and the junction held 3 bases outside the gene matches. This CDR3 comprises 16 residues.

V usage is TRBV27 and J usage is TRBJ2-7, with 9 positions matching TRBD1. In germline, CDR1 is MNHEY, CDR2 SMNVEV (reference sequence). The CDR3 runs to 15 residues. V shed 5 bases and J 6 bases; nucleotides not matched to a gene: 11. CDR3 nucleotide sequence: TGTGCCAGCAGTGACCCGGGACAGGGTTTTTCCGAGCAGTACTTC. Residues: CASSDPGQGFSEQYF.

The gene calls are TRBV4-2 and TRBJ1-2, with D possibly matching TRBD1 (5 bases). The V gene lost 0 bases and the J gene lost 12 bases, with 14 bases spanning the gap. The CDR3 contains 13 residues. Germline-derived CDR1 and CDR2 are LGHNA and YNFKEQ. The CDR3 region has the DNA TGTGCCAGCAGCCAAGAGCTGGCGGGGCGAGACACCTTC. It encodes CASSQELAGRDTF.

The rearrangement uses TRBV19 and TRBJ2-1, with TRBD2 as a possible D gene (6 bases). Trimming stripped 1 base from V and 8 bases from J, with 12 bases between. Germline CDR1 is LNHDA and CDR2 is SQIVND (reference sequence). The CDR3 loop spans 14 amino acids. CDR3 amino acids: CASSIVAGLDEQFF. In DNA, the CDR3 is TGTGCCAGTAGTATAGTCGCGGGGTTGGATGAGCAGTTCTTC.

V and J are TRBV6-5 and TRBJ1-2, with 8 bases lining up with TRBD1. This CDR3 has 15 amino acids. Germline CDR1 reads MNHEY; CDR2 reads SVGAGI. The J segment lost 2 bases and the V segment lost 6 bases, leaving 8 bases of the junction unmatched. CDR3 loop: CASSRETGDNYGYTF. The CDR3 DNA sequence: TGTGCCAGCAGCCGAGAGACAGGGGACAACTATGGCTACACCTTC.

This clone was picked up one time. The V call is TRBV27, the J call TRBJ2-1; 13 nucleotides line up with TRBD2. V gave up 3 bases and J gave up 4 bases; unmatched junction bases: 3. This CDR3 has 16 amino acids. Germline V gene sequence: CDR1 MNHEY, CDR2 SMNVEV (reference sequence). The CDR3 DNA reads TGTGCCAGCAGTTTTTTGACTAGCGGGGGGTACAATGAGCAGTTCTTC. This gives the protein CASSFLTSGGYNEQFF.

This clone has more than one count but fewer than ten. The genes are TRBV29-1 and TRBJ1-1; D perhaps matches TRBD1 (5 bases). Germline CDR1 and CDR2: SQVTM and ANQGSEA. Trimming removed 3 bases from V and 0 bases from J, with 14 bases in between. This CDR3 has 15 amino acids. DNA of the CDR3: TGCAGCGTTGACTTAGGACAAAGCATGAACACTGAAGCTTTCTTT. This sequence encodes CSVDLGQSMNTEAFF.

This chain uses TRBV19 with TRBJ1-4; 8 bases line up with TRBD1. The J segment lost 11 bases and the V segment lost 5 bases, leaving 10 bases of the junction unmatched. Germline V gene lookup returns CDR1 LNHDA and CDR2 SQIVND (reference sequence). This CDR3 has 14 amino acids. For the CDR3, the DNA is TGTGCCAGTAGTTTACAACCGGGACAGGAGAAACTGTTTTTT. Protein: CASSLQPGQEKLFF.

The chain combines TRBV9 with TRBJ2-7; 12 bases map to TRBD2. Germline V lookup: CDR1 SGDLS, CDR2 YYNGEE. The CDR3 has 15 amino acids. The junction had 0 bases not matched to a gene; V was cut back by 0 bases and J by 2 bases. DNA for the CDR3: TGTGCCAGCAGCGTAGGGACTAGCGGGACCTACGAGCAGTACTTC. It is translated as CASSVGTSGTYEQYF.

V and J are TRBV11-3 and TRBJ1-1; no firm D call. Trimming pared 3 bases from V and 3 bases from J, leaving 5 bases between. This CDR3 is built from 12 residues. In germline, CDR1 is SGHNT, CDR2 YENEEA. CDR3 sequence (DNA): TGTGCCAGCAGCTTCGGGGACACTGAAGCTTTCTTT. This gives the protein CASSFGDTEAFF.

The chain is built from TRBV4-2 and TRBJ1-6, with TRBD1 matching over 7 bases. CDR1 is LGHNA, CDR2 YNFKEQ, per germline. The CDR3 totals 16 residues. J was trimmed by 7 bases and V by 1 base; bases with no gene match: 7. The CDR3 reads CASSQGGTAGNSPLHF. As DNA, the CDR3 is TGTGCCAGCAGCCAAGGTGGGACAGCCGGGAATTCACCCCTCCACTTT.

The V and J genes are TRBV4-2 and TRBJ2-2, with 8 bases lining up with TRBD2. The CDR3 loop spans 16 amino acids. V shed 0 bases, J shed 8 bases, and the junction held 8 bases outside the gene matches. Germline V gene lookup returns CDR1 LGHNA and CDR2 YNFKEQ. For the CDR3, the DNA is TGTGCCAGCAGCCAAGATCGCGGGGGGCCTTTGGGGGAGCTGTTTTTT. Its protein product is CASSQDRGGPLGELFF.

The rearrangement links TRBV7-3 to TRBJ2-3; D unresolved. V was trimmed by 1 base and J by 2 bases, leaving 7 bases between them. From germline, CDR1 is SGHTA and CDR2 FQGTGA. The length of the CDR3 is 14 residues. The CDR3 DNA sequence: TGTGCCAGCAGCTTAAGCCTAACCACAGATACGCAGTATTTT. Its protein is CASSLSLTTDTQYF.

As to this clone: A much larger clone differs by one base, so this may be a read error. The rearrangement joins TRBV5-6 to TRBJ1-6, with no clear D. CDR3 size: 14 residues. Germline CDR1 reads SGHDT; CDR2 reads YYEEEE. The germline V and J ends were trimmed by 2 bases and 6 bases, with 9 bases remaining between them. The CDR3 here is CASSLAGGNSPLHF. The CDR3 DNA follows: TGTGCCAGCAGCTTAGCAGGAGGTAATTCACCCCTCCACTTT.

The chain carries TRBV11-2 and TRBJ1-3; D call uncertain. The CDR3 has 16 amino acids. With 1 base removed from V and 0 bases from J, the gap between germline ends came to 10 bases. Germline CDR1 and CDR2: SGHAT and FQNNGV. CDR3 amino acids: CASSLGEAFSGNTIYF. CDR3 DNA sequence: TGTGCCAGCAGCTTAGGAGAGGCATTCTCTGGAAACACCATATATTTT.

The rearrangement uses TRBV19 and TRBJ2-1, with 7 bases matching TRBD2. CDR3 length: 14 amino acids. Unmatched junction bases numbered 8, after V lost 10 bases and J lost 2 bases. The V gene's germline CDR1 is LNHDA and CDR2 SQIVND (reference sequence). The CDR3 loop reads CATRASGTYNEQFF. The CDR3 bases are TGTGCCACACGAGCTAGCGGCACCTACAATGAGCAGTTCTTC. The full variable domain, with the rest looked up from reference TRBV19 and TRBJ2-1, is DGGITQSPKYLFRKEGQNVTLSCEQNLNHDAMYWYRQDPGQGLRLIYYSQIVNDFQKGDIAEGYSVSREKKESFPLTVTSAQKNPTAFYLCATRASGTYNEQFFGPGTRLTVL.

The rearrangement links TRBV12-5 to TRBJ1-1; D is possibly TRBD1 (5 bases). The CDR3 contains 14 residues. Germline V CDR1 and CDR2: LGHNT, FRNRAP. V shed 0 bases and J shed 10 bases, with 15 bases lying between them. The DNA of the CDR3 is TGTGCTAGTGGTTTGGTAAGGCAAGGGGTCGGAGCTTTCTTT. It is translated as CASGLVRQGVGAFF.